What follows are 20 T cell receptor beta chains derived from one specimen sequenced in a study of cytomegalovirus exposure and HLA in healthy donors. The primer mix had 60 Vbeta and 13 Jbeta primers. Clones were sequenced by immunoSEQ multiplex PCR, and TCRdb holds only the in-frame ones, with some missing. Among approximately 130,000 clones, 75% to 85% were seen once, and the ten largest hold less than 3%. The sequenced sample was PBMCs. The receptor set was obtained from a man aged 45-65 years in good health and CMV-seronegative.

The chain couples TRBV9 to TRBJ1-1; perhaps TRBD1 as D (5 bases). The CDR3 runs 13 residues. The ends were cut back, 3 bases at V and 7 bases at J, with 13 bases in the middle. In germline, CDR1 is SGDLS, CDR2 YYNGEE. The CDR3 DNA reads TGTGCCAGCAGCGGGAATCAGGGAAATGAAGCTTTCTTT. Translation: CASSGNQGNEAFF.

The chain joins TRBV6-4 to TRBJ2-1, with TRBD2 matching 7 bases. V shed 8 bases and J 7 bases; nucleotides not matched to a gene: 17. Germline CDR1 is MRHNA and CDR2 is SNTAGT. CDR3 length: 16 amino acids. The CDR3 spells CASPPLVGGGGNEQFF. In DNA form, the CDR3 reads TGTGCCAGCCCTCCCTTAGTTGGCGGGGGAGGAAATGAGCAGTTCTTC.

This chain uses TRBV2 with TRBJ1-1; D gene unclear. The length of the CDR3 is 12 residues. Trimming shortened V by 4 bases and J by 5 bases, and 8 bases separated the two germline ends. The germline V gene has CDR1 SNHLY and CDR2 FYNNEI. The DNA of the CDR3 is TGTGCCAGCAGTGCCGGCGGGACTGAAGCTTTCTTT. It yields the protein CASSAGGTEAFF.

CDR3 in DNA: TGTGCCAGTAAACCGGGACAGGGGGGCGTTTGGCAGCCCCAGCATTTT. It is translated as CASKPGQGGVWQPQHF. The rearrangement links TRBV19 to TRBJ1-5; 11 positions match TRBD1. Germline CDR1 and CDR2: LNHDA and SQIVND (reference sequence). The CDR3 is 16 residues long. The V segment lost 7 bases and the J segment 7 bases; nucleotides outside the gene matches: 12.

Here the CDR3 reads CASSQDSRYGSYEQYF. The CDR3 nucleotides read TGCGCCAGCAGCCAAGACAGCAGGTATGGATCCTACGAGCAGTACTTC. This chain joins TRBV5-1 and TRBJ2-7; possible D gene TRBD1, 5 bases. This CDR3 spans 16 amino acids. Between the trimmed V and J ends, which lost 4 bases and 1 base, there was a span of 18 bases. Germline values: CDR1 SGHRS, CDR2 YFSETQ.

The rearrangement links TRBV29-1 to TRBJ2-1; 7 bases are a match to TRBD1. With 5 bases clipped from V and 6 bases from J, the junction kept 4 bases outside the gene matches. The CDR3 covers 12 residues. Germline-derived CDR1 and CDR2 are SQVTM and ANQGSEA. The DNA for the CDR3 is TGCAGCGTTTTCGCAGGGGGCAATGAGCAGTTCTTC. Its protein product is CSVFAGGNEQFF.

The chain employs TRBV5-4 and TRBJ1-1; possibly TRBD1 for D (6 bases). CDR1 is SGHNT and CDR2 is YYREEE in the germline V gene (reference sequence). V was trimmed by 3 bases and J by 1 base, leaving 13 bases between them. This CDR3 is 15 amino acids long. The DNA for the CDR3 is TGTGCCAGCAGCTCCGGGGGGGCCCCGAACACTGAAGCTTTCTTT. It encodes CASSSGGAPNTEAFF.

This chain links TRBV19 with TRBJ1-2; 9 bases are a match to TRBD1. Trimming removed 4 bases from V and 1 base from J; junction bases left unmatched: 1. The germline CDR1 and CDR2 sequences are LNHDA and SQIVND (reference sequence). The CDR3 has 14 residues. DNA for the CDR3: TGTGCCAGTAGTAGGACAGGGGTTAACTATGGCTACACCTTC. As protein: CASSRTGVNYGYTF.

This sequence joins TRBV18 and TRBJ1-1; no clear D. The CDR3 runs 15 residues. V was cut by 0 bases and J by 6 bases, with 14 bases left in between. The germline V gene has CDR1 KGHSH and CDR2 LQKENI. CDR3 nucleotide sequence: TGTGCCAGCTCACCACCGAATTTAGGGAGATCTGAAGCTTTCTTT. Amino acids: CASSPPNLGRSEAFF.

In DNA form, the CDR3 reads TGTGCCAGCAGCCCGGTGGGGACTACTGAAGCTTTCTTT. Translating gives CASSPVGTTEAFF. The gene calls are TRBV5-4 and TRBJ1-1, with a weak D call TRBD1 (5 bases). V lost 4 bases and J 5 bases, leaving 12 bases between the germline ends. From germline, CDR1 is SGHNT and CDR2 YYREEE (reference sequence). This CDR3 contains 13 residues. The full variable domain, with the rest looked up from reference TRBV5-4 and TRBJ1-1, is ETGVTQSPTHLIKTRGQQVTLRCSSQSGHNTVSWYQQALGQGPQFIFQYYREEENGRGNFPPRFSGLQFPNYSSELNVNALELDDSALYLCASSPVGTTEAFFGQGTRLTVV.

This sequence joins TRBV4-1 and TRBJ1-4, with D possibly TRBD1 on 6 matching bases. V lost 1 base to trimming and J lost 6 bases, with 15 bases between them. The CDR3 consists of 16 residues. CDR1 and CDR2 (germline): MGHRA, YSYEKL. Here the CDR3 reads CASSQGQALGYEKLFF. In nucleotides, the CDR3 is TGCGCCAGCAGCCAAGGACAGGCTCTCGGGTATGAAAAACTGTTTTTT.

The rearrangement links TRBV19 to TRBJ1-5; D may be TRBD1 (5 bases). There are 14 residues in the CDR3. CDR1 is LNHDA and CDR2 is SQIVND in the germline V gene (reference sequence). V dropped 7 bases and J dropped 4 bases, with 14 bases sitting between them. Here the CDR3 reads CASKPQGGNQPQHF. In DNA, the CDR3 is TGTGCCAGTAAACCCCAGGGCGGTAATCAGCCCCAGCATTTT. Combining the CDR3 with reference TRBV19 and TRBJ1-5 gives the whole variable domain DGGITQSPKYLFRKEGQNVTLSCEQNLNHDAMYWYRQDPGQGLRLIYYSQIVNDFQKGDIAEGYSVSREKKESFPLTVTSAQKNPTAFYLCASKPQGGNQPQHFGDGTRLSIL.

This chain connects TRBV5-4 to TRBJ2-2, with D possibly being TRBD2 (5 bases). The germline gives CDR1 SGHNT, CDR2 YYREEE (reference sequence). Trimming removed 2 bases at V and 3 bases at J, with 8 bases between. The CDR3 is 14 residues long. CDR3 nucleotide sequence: TGTGCCAGCAGCTTCGGGGTCCACACCGGGGAGCTGTTTTTT. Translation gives CASSFGVHTGELFF.

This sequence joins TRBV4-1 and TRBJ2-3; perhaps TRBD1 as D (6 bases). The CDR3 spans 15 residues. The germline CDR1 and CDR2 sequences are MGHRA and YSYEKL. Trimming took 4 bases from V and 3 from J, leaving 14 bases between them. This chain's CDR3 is CASSPHRVRTDTQYF. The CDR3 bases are TGCGCCAGCAGCCCGCACAGGGTGAGGACAGATACGCAGTATTTT.

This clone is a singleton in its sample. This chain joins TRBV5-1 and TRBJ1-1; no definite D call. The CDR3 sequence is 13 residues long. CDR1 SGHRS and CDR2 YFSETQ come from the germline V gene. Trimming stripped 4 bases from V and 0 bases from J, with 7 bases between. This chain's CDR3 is CASSPELNTEAFF. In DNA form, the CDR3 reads TGCGCCAGCAGCCCAGAATTGAACACTGAAGCTTTCTTT.

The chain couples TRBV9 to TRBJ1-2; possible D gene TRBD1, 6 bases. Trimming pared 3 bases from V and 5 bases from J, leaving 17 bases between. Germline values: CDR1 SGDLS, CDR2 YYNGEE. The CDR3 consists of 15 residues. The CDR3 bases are TGTGCCAGCAGCGACACAGGGCGGTATGGGTATGGCTACACCTTC. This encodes CASSDTGRYGYGYTF. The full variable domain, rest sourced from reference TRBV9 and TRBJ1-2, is DSGVTQTPKHLITATGQRVTLRCSPRSGDLSVYWYQQSLDQGLQFLIQYYNGEERAKGNILERFSAQQFPDLHSELNLSSLELGDSALYFCASSDTGRYGYGYTFGSGTRLTVV.

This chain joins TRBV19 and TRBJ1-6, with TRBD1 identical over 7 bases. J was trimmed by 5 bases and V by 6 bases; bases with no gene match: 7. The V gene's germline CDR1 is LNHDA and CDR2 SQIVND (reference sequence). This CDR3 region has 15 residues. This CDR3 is CASSKIGTDNSPLHF. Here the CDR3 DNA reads TGTGCCAGTAGCAAAATCGGGACAGATAATTCACCCCTCCACTTT.

CDR3: CASSPPLHEQFF. The CDR3 DNA sequence: TGTGCCAGCAGCCCCCCACTCCATGAGCAGTTCTTC. V usage is TRBV7-9 and J usage is TRBJ2-1; D call uncertain. The CDR3 has 12 amino acids. The ends were cut back, 5 bases at V and 8 bases at J, with 10 bases in the middle. Germline-derived CDR1 and CDR2 are SEHNR and FQNEAQ (reference sequence).

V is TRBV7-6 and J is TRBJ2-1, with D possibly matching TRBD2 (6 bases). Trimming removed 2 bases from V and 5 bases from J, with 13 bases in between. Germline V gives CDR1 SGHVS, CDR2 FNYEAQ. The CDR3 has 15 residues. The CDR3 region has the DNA TGTGCCAGCAGCTTATTCGGGGGAACTAACAATGAGCAGTTCTTC. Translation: CASSLFGGTNNEQFF.

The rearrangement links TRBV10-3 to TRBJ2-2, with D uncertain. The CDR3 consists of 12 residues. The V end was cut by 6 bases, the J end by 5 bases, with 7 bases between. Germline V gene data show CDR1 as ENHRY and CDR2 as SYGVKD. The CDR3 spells CAISPPTGELFF. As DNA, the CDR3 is TGTGCCATCAGCCCTCCTACCGGGGAGCTGTTTTTT.